The 29 T cell receptor beta chains presented below share a single source sample, sequenced in a study of CD8 T cells in Susac syndrome. Reverse transcription of about 0.5 to 1 ug RNA used random hexamers. Using its own MiXCR run on the immunoSEQ multiplex PCR reads, TCRdb lists one record per CDR3 protein. The table records some 190,000 distinct CDR3 sequences, approximately 94% of them present only once. Sequencing was done on a sample of CD4+ T cells from PBMCs. The receptors here all came from a human donor in good health.

The gene calls are TRBV5-1 and TRBJ1-2; D is unclear. Between the trimmed V and J ends, which lost 2 bases and 1 base, there was a span of 6 bases. The CDR3 covers 13 residues. The germline V gene encodes CDR1 SGHRS and CDR2 YFSETQ. The CDR3 sequence is CASSFTLNYGYTF. The CDR3 DNA reads TGCGCCAGCAGCTTTACGCTTAACTATGGCTACACCTTC.

The V and J genes are TRBV12-5 and TRBJ2-3; 7 bases fit TRBD2. Germline CDR1 LGHNT, CDR2 FRNRAP. The CDR3 runs 15 residues. After removal of 6 bases from V and 2 bases from J, the junction contained 8 bases not matched to a gene. In DNA form, the CDR3 reads TGTGCTAGTGGGCGAACTAGCGACACCACAGATACGCAGTATTTT. Amino acid sequence: CASGRTSDTTDTQYF.

A single count supports this clonotype. This chain connects TRBV10-3 to TRBJ2-7, with D possibly being TRBD1 (5 bases). This CDR3 has 13 residues. CDR1 ENHRY and CDR2 SYGVKD come from the germline V gene. The V end was cut by 0 bases, the J end by 2 bases, with 5 bases between. The CDR3 nucleotides read TGTGCCATCAGTGAGTCGACAGCCTACGAGCAGTACGTC. Translation: CAISESTAYEQYV.

This chain uses TRBV3-1 with TRBJ1-4; possible D gene TRBD1, 5 bases. Germline assignment: CDR1 LGHDT and CDR2 YNNKEL (reference sequence). This CDR3 region has 12 residues. The V end was cut by 4 bases, the J end by 8 bases, with 8 bases between. The CDR3 sequence: CASSLREEKLFF. The CDR3 region has the DNA TGTGCCAGCAGCCTCAGGGAGGAAAAACTGTTTTTT.

This rearrangement joins TRBV27 to TRBJ1-4, with a weak D call TRBD1 (5 bases). The V gene lost 5 bases and the J gene lost 0 bases, with 13 bases spanning the gap. The germline gives CDR1 MNHEY, CDR2 SMNVEV (reference sequence). The CDR3 runs 16 residues. The CDR3 nucleotides read TGTGCCAGCAGTCCAGGGTTAGGAGCAACTAATGAAAAACTGTTTTTT. Translating it yields CASSPGLGATNEKLFF.

The V call is TRBV20-1, the J call TRBJ1-6; TRBD1 aligns across 7 bases. The CDR3 has 14 residues. The V and J ends lost 4 bases and 2 bases, in that order; junction bases with no gene match: 2. Looked up from germline, CDR1 is DFQATT and CDR2 is SNEGSKA (reference sequence). The CDR3 spells CSANRGAYNSPLHF. The CDR3 bases are TGCAGTGCTAACAGGGGCGCCTATAATTCACCCCTCCACTTT.

CDR3 residues: CASSRQPNTGELFF. The DNA of the CDR3 is TGCGCCAGCAGCCGACAGCCGAACACCGGGGAGCTGTTTTTT. The gene calls are TRBV5-1 and TRBJ2-2; possible D gene TRBD1, 5 bases. The CDR3 sequence is 14 residues long. The germline V gene encodes CDR1 SGHRS and CDR2 YFSETQ. V was trimmed by 4 bases and J by 0 bases, leaving 7 bases between them.

The rearrangement uses TRBV20-1 and TRBJ2-7, with 9 nucleotides matching TRBD1. The CDR3 sequence is 13 residues long. Germline CDR1 DFQATT, CDR2 SNEGSKA (reference sequence). V shed 6 bases, J shed 6 bases, and the junction held 9 bases outside the gene matches. The CDR3 nucleotides read TGCAGTGCCCTGACAGGGGGATCGATCGAGCAGTACTTC. Amino acids: CSALTGGSIEQYF.

V and J are TRBV25-1 and TRBJ2-2; the match to TRBD2 covers 8 bases. V shed 6 bases and J 8 bases; nucleotides not matched to a gene: 8. Germline-derived CDR1 and CDR2 are MGHDK and SYGVNS. CDR3 length equals 14 residues. DNA of the CDR3: TGTGCCAGCAGCCGGGCGGGGGGCCGAGGGGAGCTGTTTTTT. It yields the protein CASSRAGGRGELFF.

The rearrangement uses TRBV27 and TRBJ1-5, with D possibly being TRBD1 (5 bases). Germline CDR1 reads MNHEY; CDR2 reads SMNVEV (reference sequence). The CDR3 extends over 15 amino acids. V lost 6 bases, J lost 0 bases, and 12 bases lay in between. The DNA for the CDR3 is TGTGCCAGCAGAACCGACAGAAATAGCAATCAGCCCCAGCATTTT. This sequence encodes CASRTDRNSNQPQHF.

The rearrangement links TRBV6-1 to TRBJ2-1, with 12 bases matching TRBD1. The junction had 9 bases not matched to a gene; V was cut back by 7 bases and J by 8 bases. The CDR3 is 15 residues long. Germline V gene sequence: CDR1 MNHNS, CDR2 SASEGT. The CDR3 here is CASKLGQGARDEQFF. DNA for the CDR3: TGTGCCAGCAAACTGGGACAGGGGGCTCGCGATGAGCAGTTCTTC.

The gene calls are TRBV2 and TRBJ2-5; D is possibly TRBD2 (5 bases). The V and J ends lost 6 bases and 5 bases respectively, with 16 bases between them. This CDR3 spans 14 amino acids. CDR1 and CDR2 from the germline V gene are SNHLY and FYNNEI. This CDR3 is CASSGVRHAETQYF. The CDR3 coding sequence is TGTGCCAGCAGCGGGGTCAGACACGCGGAGACCCAGTACTTC.

The J gene is TRBJ2-2, the V gene TRBV5-1; D may be TRBD2 (6 bases). V dropped 4 bases and J dropped 9 bases, with 13 bases sitting between them. The CDR3 covers 13 residues. Looked up from germline, CDR1 is SGHRS and CDR2 is YFSETQ. The CDR3 here is CASSVTRGRELFF. DNA of the CDR3: TGCGCCAGCAGCGTGACTAGAGGGCGGGAGCTGTTTTTT.

The V call is TRBV5-1, the J call TRBJ2-2; 9 bases align to TRBD2. Trimming took 4 bases from V and 0 from J; bases not matched to a gene: 19. The germline V gene has CDR1 SGHRS and CDR2 YFSETQ. The CDR3 runs 21 residues. The CDR3 loop reads CASSPALAGNVGFANTGELFF. The CDR3 coding sequence is TGCGCCAGCAGCCCTGCGCTAGCGGGGAATGTAGGGTTTGCGAACACCGGGGAGCTGTTTTTT.

This chain connects TRBV3-1 to TRBJ2-3; 15 bases agree with TRBD2. CDR1 LGHDT and CDR2 YNNKEL come from the germline V gene (reference sequence). The J segment lost 3 bases and the V segment lost 0 bases, leaving 4 bases of the junction unmatched. This CDR3 is 18 amino acids long. CDR3 nucleotide sequence: TGTGCCAGCAGCCAAGAGGGACTAGCGGGGGGTGGGACAGATACGCAGTATTTT. Encoded protein: CASSQEGLAGGGTDTQYF.

This chain joins TRBV12-3 or TRBV12-4 and TRBJ2-3; D might be TRBD2 (5 bases). V lost 3 bases and J lost 4, with 14 bases in between. The CDR3 covers 15 residues. The CDR3 here is CASSFGVSFSDTQYF. The CDR3, as DNA: TGTGCCAGCAGTTTCGGGGTTAGCTTCTCAGATACGCAGTATTTT.

The chain employs TRBV19 and TRBJ2-3; TRBD2 aligns across 8 bases. The ends lost 1 base at V and 1 base at J; junction bases unmatched: 1. The CDR3 has 15 amino acids. In germline, CDR1 is LNHDA, CDR2 SQIVND (reference sequence). The CDR3 DNA reads TGTGCCAGTAGTATAGCCGGGGGGGGCACAGATACGCAGTATTTT. This encodes CASSIAGGGTDTQYF.

V gene TRBV20-1 combines with J gene TRBJ2-3, with D hard to call. Germline V gene data show CDR1 as DFQATT and CDR2 as SNEGSKA (reference sequence). V dropped 3 bases and J dropped 3 bases, with 13 bases sitting between them. The CDR3 loop spans 14 amino acids. In DNA, the CDR3 is TGCAGTGCTAGGGCTCCTCTGGGGACAGATACGCAGTATTTT. Protein product: CSARAPLGTDTQYF.

The chain couples TRBV5-6 to TRBJ2-3; D call uncertain. The length of the CDR3 is 12 residues. Germline lookup yields CDR1 SGHDT and CDR2 YYEEEE. Deletions cut 1 base from V and 4 bases from J, with 4 bases between. The CDR3 nucleotides are TGTGCCAGCAGCTTGATGCCAGATACGCAGTATTTT. The encoded protein is CASSLMPDTQYF.

V gene TRBV7-2 combines with J gene TRBJ2-7, with no clear D. The germline V gene has CDR1 SGHTA and CDR2 FQGNSA. V was pared by 5 bases and J by 3 bases, with 8 bases between. CDR3 length: 12 residues. This CDR3 reads CASSPSRYEQYF. The CDR3 DNA reads TGTGCCAGCAGCCCCTCCCGCTACGAGCAGTACTTC.

The rearrangement joins TRBV28 to TRBJ1-1; weak D call: TRBD1 (6 bases). CDR3 length: 18 residues. The V gene lost 4 bases and the J gene lost 0 bases, with 21 bases spanning the gap. Per the germline V gene, CDR1 is MDHEN and CDR2 is SYDVKM. CDR3 in amino acids: CASSSVPGGTGMNTEAFF. The DNA of the CDR3 is TGTGCCAGCAGTTCCGTTCCCGGGGGCACTGGAATGAACACTGAAGCTTTCTTT.

This chain connects TRBV7-9 to TRBJ2-6; tentatively, D is TRBD2 (7 bases). Germline V CDR1 and CDR2: SEHNR, FQNEAQ (reference sequence). The V end lost 5 bases, the J end lost 4 bases, and 15 bases lay between the germline ends. This CDR3 spans 16 amino acids. CDR3 residues: CASSPPGGPGANVLTF. The DNA of the CDR3 is TGTGCCAGCAGCCCGCCGGGGGGCCCCGGGGCCAACGTCCTGACTTTC.

This chain connects TRBV27 to TRBJ2-2; 9 nucleotides line up with TRBD1. V lost 5 bases, J lost 9 bases, and 10 bases stayed unmatched. Germline CDR1 and CDR2: MNHEY and SMNVEV (reference sequence). The CDR3 runs 15 residues. For the CDR3, the DNA is TGTGCCAGCAGTCGGGACAGGGTCGAGGTACGGGAGCTGTTTTTT. Translation: CASSRDRVEVRELFF.

The J gene is TRBJ1-5, the V gene TRBV3-1; D is uncertain. Trimming pared 2 bases from V and 6 bases from J, leaving 11 bases between. This CDR3 comprises 14 residues. Germline CDR1 LGHDT, CDR2 YNNKEL (reference sequence). The CDR3 coding sequence is TGTGCCAGCAGCCAAAGGGCAACTGGTCAGCCCCAGCATTTT. Protein sequence: CASSQRATGQPQHF. Filled out from reference TRBV3-1 and TRBJ1-5, the complete variable domain reads DTAVSQTPKYLVTQMGNDKSIKCEQNLGHDTMYWYKQDSKKFLKIMFSYNNKELIINETVPNRFSPKSPDKAHLNLHINSLELGDSAVYFCASSQRATGQPQHFGDGTRLSIL.

This clonotype was observed a handful of times. The V and J genes are TRBV7-2 and TRBJ1-5, with D maybe TRBD1 (6 bases). There are 15 residues in the CDR3. Germline assignment: CDR1 SGHTA and CDR2 FQGNSA. Trimming removed 5 bases at V and 0 bases at J, with 11 bases between. In nucleotides, the CDR3 is TGTGCCAGCAGCCGCCGGACAGATAGCAATCAGCCCCAGCATTTT. Protein: CASSRRTDSNQPQHF. Full variable domain (outside the CDR3, taken from reference TRBV7-2 and TRBJ1-5): GAGVSQSPSNKVTEKGKDVELRCDPISGHTALYWYRQSLGQGLEFLIYFQGNSAPDKSGLPSDRFSAERTGGSVSTLTIQRTQQEDSAVYLCASSRRTDSNQPQHFGDGTRLSIL.

This clonotype was detected only once. The CDR3 coding sequence is TGCAGCGGAGGGGGGCGAAGGAACAATGAGCAGTTCTTC. It codes for CSGGGRRNNEQFF. The chain carries TRBV29-1 and TRBJ2-1, with D perhaps given as TRBD1 or TRBD2 (6 bases each). This CDR3 comprises 13 residues. Germline CDR1 is SQVTM and CDR2 is ANQGSEA. V shed 7 bases and J shed 5 bases, with 15 bases lying between them.

V and J are TRBV3-1 and TRBJ1-2; perhaps TRBD1 as D (6 bases). V dropped 0 bases and J dropped 3 bases, with 11 bases sitting between them. The CDR3 runs 15 residues. Germline CDR1 reads LGHDT; CDR2 reads YNNKEL (reference sequence). The CDR3 protein is CASSQEGGYYYGYTF. The CDR3 DNA sequence: TGTGCCAGCAGCCAAGAAGGGGGTTATTACTATGGCTACACCTTC. The full variable domain, completed using reference TRBV3-1 and TRBJ1-2, is DTAVSQTPKYLVTQMGNDKSIKCEQNLGHDTMYWYKQDSKKFLKIMFSYNNKELIINETVPNRFSPKSPDKAHLNLHINSLELGDSAVYFCASSQEGGYYYGYTFGSGTRLTVV.

The chain has TRBV6-2 or TRBV6-3 and TRBJ2-3, with D maybe TRBD1 (5 bases). V shed 8 bases and J shed 10 bases, with 25 bases lying between them. Germline CDR1 reads MNHEY; CDR2 reads SVGEGT. The length of the CDR3 is 15 residues. The DNA of the CDR3 is TGTGCCAGCCTGGAATTAGGTGGGGCCATGTCGGCGCAGTATTTT. The encoded protein is CASLELGGAMSAQYF.

This rearrangement joins TRBV2 to TRBJ1-5; perhaps TRBD1 as D (6 bases). CDR3 size: 15 residues. Germline V gives CDR1 SNHLY, CDR2 FYNNEI. Between the trimmed V and J ends, which lost 4 bases and 6 bases, there was a span of 16 bases. The CDR3 spells CASSVGGSAGQPQHF. In nucleotides, the CDR3 is TGTGCCAGCAGTGTCGGGGGCAGTGCGGGTCAGCCCCAGCATTTT.